This T cell receptor beta chain was captured in a study of shared clonotypes between healthy human individuals. It was across several immunoSEQ plates that each subset's genomic DNA was evenly split. Here immunoSEQ multiplex PCR was the method, and the copy in TCRdb shows in-frame clones only, minus some. The data hold roughly 2 million clones, with roughly 96% observed a single time. In its sample, this clone was seen once. Sequencing was performed on naive CD4+ T cells sorted from blood. Indicated subset: CD45RA+ positively selected. The TCR originated in a young man in good health.

CDR3 sequence reads: CASSLRRPYEKLFF. The CDR3 DNA reads as TGTGCCAGCAGCTTAAGACGGCCCTATGAAAAACTGTTTTTT. The V gene is TRBV11-2, the J gene TRBJ1-4; D is uncertain. The V and J ends lost 2 bases and 6 bases respectively, with 10 bases between them. CDR1 is SGHAT and CDR2 is FQNNGV in the germline V gene. The CDR3 runs 14 residues.